This TCR beta chain was identified in a study of T cells in Graves' hyperthyroidism and ophthalmopathy. Across the whole study: Initial diagnosis, before any treatment, was when peripheral blood was collected.

It was RNA transcripts that yielded the amplified TCR beta CDR3 regions. A first-round RT-PCR of the TCR CDR3 used the HTBI primer set. TCRdb reprocessed the multiplex PCR reads via MiXCR and lists one record per CDR3 protein. The sample comprises about 460,000 distinct CDR3 sequences, about 20% of which are singletons, and around 54% rests with the top ten. PBMCs stemmed from 8.5 to 10 ml fresh peripheral blood. Trimming took off 6 bases at V and 0 bases at J, with 14 bases between the two ends. This CDR3 spans 15 amino acids. Germline values: CDR1 MRHNA, CDR2 SNTAGT. Sequencing was carried out using blood. V is TRBV6-4 and J is TRBJ1-1, with D tentatively TRBD1 (5 bases). The source is a woman between 65 and 79 years old with Graves' ophthalmopathy. The chain's CDR3 is CASRKDSLVNTEAFF. DNA of the CDR3: TGTGCCAGCAGGAAAGACAGTCTCGTGAACACTGAAGCTTTCTTT.